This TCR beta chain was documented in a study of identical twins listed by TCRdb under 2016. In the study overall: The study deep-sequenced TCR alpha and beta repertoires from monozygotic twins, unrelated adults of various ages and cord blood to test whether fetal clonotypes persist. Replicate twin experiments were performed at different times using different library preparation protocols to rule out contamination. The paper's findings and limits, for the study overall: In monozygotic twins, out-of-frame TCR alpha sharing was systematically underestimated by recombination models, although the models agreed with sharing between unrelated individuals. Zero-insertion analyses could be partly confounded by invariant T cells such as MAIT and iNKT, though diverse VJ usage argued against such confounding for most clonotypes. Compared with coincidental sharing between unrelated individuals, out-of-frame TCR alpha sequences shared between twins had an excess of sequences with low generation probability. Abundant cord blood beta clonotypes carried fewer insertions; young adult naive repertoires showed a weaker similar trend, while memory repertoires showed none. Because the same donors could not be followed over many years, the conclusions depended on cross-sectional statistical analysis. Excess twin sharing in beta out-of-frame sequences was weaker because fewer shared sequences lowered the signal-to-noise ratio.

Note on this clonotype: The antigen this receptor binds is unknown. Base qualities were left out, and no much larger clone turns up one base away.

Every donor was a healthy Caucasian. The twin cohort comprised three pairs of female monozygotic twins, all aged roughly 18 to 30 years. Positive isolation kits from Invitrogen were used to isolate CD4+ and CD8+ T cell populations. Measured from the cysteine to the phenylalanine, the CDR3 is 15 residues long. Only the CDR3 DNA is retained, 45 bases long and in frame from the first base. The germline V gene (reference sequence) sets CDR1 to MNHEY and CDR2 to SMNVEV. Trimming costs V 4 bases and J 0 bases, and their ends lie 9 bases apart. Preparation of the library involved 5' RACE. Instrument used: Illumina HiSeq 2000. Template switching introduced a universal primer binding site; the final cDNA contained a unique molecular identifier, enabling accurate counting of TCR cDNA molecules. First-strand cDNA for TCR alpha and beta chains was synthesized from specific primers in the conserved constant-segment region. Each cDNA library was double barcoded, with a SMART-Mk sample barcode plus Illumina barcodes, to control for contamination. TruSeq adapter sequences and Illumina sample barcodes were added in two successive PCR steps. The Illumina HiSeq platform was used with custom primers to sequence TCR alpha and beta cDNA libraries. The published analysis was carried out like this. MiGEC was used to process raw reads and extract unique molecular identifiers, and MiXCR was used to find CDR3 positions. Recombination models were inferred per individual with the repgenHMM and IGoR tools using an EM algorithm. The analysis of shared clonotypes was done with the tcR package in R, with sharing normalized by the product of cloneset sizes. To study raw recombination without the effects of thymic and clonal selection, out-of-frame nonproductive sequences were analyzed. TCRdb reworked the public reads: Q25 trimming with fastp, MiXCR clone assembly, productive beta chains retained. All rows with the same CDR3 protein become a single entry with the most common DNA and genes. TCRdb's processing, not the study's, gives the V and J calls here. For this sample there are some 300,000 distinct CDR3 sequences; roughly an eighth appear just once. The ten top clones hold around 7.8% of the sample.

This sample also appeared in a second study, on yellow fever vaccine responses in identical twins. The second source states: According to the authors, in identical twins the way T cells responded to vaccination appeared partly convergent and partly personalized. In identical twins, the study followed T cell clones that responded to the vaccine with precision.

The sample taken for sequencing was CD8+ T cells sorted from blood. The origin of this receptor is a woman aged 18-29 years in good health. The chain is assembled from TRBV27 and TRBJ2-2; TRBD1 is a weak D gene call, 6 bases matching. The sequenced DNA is TGTGCCAGCAGTTCCAGACAGGCGAACACCGGGGAGCTGTTTTTT. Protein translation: CASSSRQANTGELFF.